Following are 19 T cell receptor beta chains from one sample sequenced in a study of control samples from healthy donors and cancer patients. Some clones are missing from TCRdb's copy, which holds only in-frame ones; the method was immunoSEQ multiplex PCR. The sample carries around 140,000 clones, 85% to 90% recorded once. Sample: PBMCs. These receptors all come from a man in his fifties or sixties with head and neck cancer.

This clone turned up a few times. The chain carries TRBV5-1 and TRBJ1-5, with 8 bases aligning to TRBD1. Per germline, CDR1 SGHRS and CDR2 YFSETQ. The CDR3 is made up of 15 amino acids. V dropped 4 bases and J dropped 8; count of bases not matched to a gene: 11. The CDR3: CASSLGQGPREPQHF. DNA for the CDR3: TGCGCCAGCAGCCTAGGACAGGGCCCAAGGGAGCCCCAGCATTTT.

The genes are TRBV6-5 and TRBJ2-3; 11 bases match TRBD1. The CDR3 totals 14 residues. CDR1 is MNHEY, CDR2 SVGAGI, per germline. V lost 6 bases and J lost 10; bases outside the gene matches: 9. This CDR3 is CASRPRPGQGAQYF. CDR3 coding DNA: TGTGCCAGCAGGCCCCGACCGGGACAGGGGGCGCAGTATTTT.

CDR3 DNA sequence: TGTGCCAGCAGTTACTCTGACAGCCTACCCTACGAGCAGTACTTC. Encoded protein: CASSYSDSLPYEQYF. The chain carries TRBV6-5 and TRBJ2-7; maybe TRBD1 (5 bases). V dropped 0 bases and J dropped 2 bases, with 11 bases sitting between them. CDR1 and CDR2 (germline): MNHEY, SVGAGI. This CDR3 contains 15 residues.

The V gene is TRBV30, the J gene TRBJ2-7; TRBD1 agrees at 8 bases. The CDR3 length is 12 residues. The germline CDR1 and CDR2 sequences are GTSNPN and SVGIG (reference sequence). J lost 9 bases, V lost 1 base, and 5 bases had no gene match. The CDR3 nucleotides are TGTGCCTGGAGTGGGACAGGGTCCGGGCAGTACTTC. Translation: CAWSGTGSGQYF.

This rearrangement joins TRBV9 to TRBJ1-1; 10 positions match TRBD1. V gave up 4 bases and J gave up 5 bases; unmatched junction bases: 11. This CDR3 has 16 residues. CDR1 and CDR2 (germline): SGDLS, YYNGEE. CDR3 residues: CASSPRIGTGVTEAFF. The CDR3 DNA reads as TGTGCCAGCAGCCCAAGGATAGGGACAGGGGTAACTGAAGCTTTCTTT.

V gene TRBV28 combines with J gene TRBJ2-4; maybe TRBD2 (5 bases). This CDR3 region has 17 residues. Per the germline V gene, CDR1 is MDHEN and CDR2 is SYDVKM. V lost 3 bases to trimming and J lost 1 base, with 16 bases between them. DNA for the CDR3: TGTGCCAGCAGTTTCTGGGCCGGGAAGGAGGCCAAAAACATTCAGTACTTC. Encoded protein: CASSFWAGKEAKNIQYF.

The V gene is TRBV29-1, the J gene TRBJ2-1; the D gene could be TRBD1 or TRBD2 (5 bases each). This CDR3 has 15 residues. Germline V gene lookup returns CDR1 SQVTM and CDR2 ANQGSEA. V was clipped by 2 bases and J by 6 bases, with 17 bases between them. The CDR3 region is CSVEKRQGGVNEQFF. In nucleotides, the CDR3 is TGCAGCGTTGAAAAGCGGCAGGGTGGGGTCAATGAGCAGTTCTTC.

The genes are TRBV21-1 and TRBJ2-7. TRBV21-1 is deemed a pseudogene. CDR3 length: 12 amino acids. The CDR3 reads CASRMDGYEQYF. CDR3 in DNA: TGTGCCAGTCGGATGGATGGCTACGAGCAGTACTTC.

This chain connects TRBV28 to TRBJ1-4; D is uncertain. Trimming removed 3 bases at V and 7 bases at J, with 12 bases between. The CDR3 extends over 14 amino acids. Germline V gives CDR1 MDHEN, CDR2 SYDVKM. The CDR3 here is CASSLGGSLEKLFF. The CDR3 coding sequence is TGTGCCAGCAGTTTGGGCGGATCCCTTGAAAAACTGTTTTTT.

This clone was recorded once. V and J are TRBV24-1 and TRBJ2-1, with D unresolved. The CDR3 is made up of 11 amino acids. Between the trimmed V and J ends, which lost 3 bases and 8 bases, there was a span of 4 bases. The germline CDR1 and CDR2 sequences are KGHDR and SFDVKD. CDR3 coding DNA: TGTGCCACCAGTGATGAGGATGAGCAGTTCTTC. As protein: CATSDEDEQFF.

CDR3 DNA sequence: TGTGCCAGCAGTGCCCCCACAGGGTCCAATCAGCCCCAGCATTTT. Its translation is CASSAPTGSNQPQHF. The chain couples TRBV28 to TRBJ1-5, with D possibly matching TRBD1 (6 bases). Germline CDR1 reads MDHEN; CDR2 reads SYDVKM. CDR3 size: 15 residues. Trimming left V 5 bases short and J 3 bases short, with 14 bases between.

This chain uses TRBV7-2 with TRBJ2-7; no clear D. The CDR3 extends over 14 amino acids. Looked up from germline, CDR1 is SGHTA and CDR2 is FQGNSA. Trimming took off 1 base at V and 6 bases at J, with 13 bases between the two ends. The CDR3 spells CASSLVDLSAEQYF. The CDR3 DNA reads TGTGCCAGCAGCTTAGTGGACCTTTCAGCCGAGCAGTACTTC.

The J gene is TRBJ1-5, the V gene TRBV15; D remains unclear. Germline lookup yields CDR1 LNHNV and CDR2 YYDKDF (reference sequence). Trimming removed 0 bases at V and 9 bases at J, with 12 bases between. The CDR3 sequence is 14 residues long. The CDR3 DNA sequence: TGTGCCACCAGCAGAGATAGGCGGGGAGGGCCCCAGCATTTT. Amino acid sequence: CATSRDRRGGPQHF.

The chain carries TRBV27 and TRBJ2-1; 15 nucleotides align to TRBD2. V shed 6 bases, J shed 14 bases, and the junction held 14 bases outside the gene matches. The CDR3 spans 16 residues. Per germline, CDR1 MNHEY and CDR2 SMNVEV (reference sequence). CDR3 DNA sequence: TGTGCCAGCAGCTCTATCACGGGACTAGCGGGAGGTCGTAAGTTCTTC. This codes for CASSSITGLAGGRKFF.

The rearrangement links TRBV28 to TRBJ1-5, with D possibly being TRBD1 (5 bases). The length of the CDR3 is 15 residues. The V gene's germline CDR1 is MDHEN and CDR2 SYDVKM. V was cut by 6 bases and J by 3 bases, with 15 bases left in between. CDR3 sequence: CASSPGGGNNQPQHF. In DNA form, the CDR3 reads TGTGCCAGCAGCCCTGGCGGGGGGAACAATCAGCCCCAGCATTTT.

The chain links TRBV30 to TRBJ1-2, with 10 nucleotides matching TRBD1. The ends lost 1 base at V and 8 bases at J; junction bases unmatched: 7. This CDR3 comprises 14 residues. The germline CDR1 and CDR2 sequences are GTSNPN and SVGIG (reference sequence). The CDR3 protein is CAWSEGTGVGGYTF. The CDR3 DNA follows: TGTGCCTGGAGTGAAGGGACAGGGGTGGGGGGCTACACCTTC. Supplemented by reference TRBV30 and TRBJ1-2, the full variable domain reads SQTIHQWPATLVQPVGSPLSLECTVEGTSNPNLYWYRQAAGRGLQLLFYSVGIGQISSEVPQNLSASRPQDRQFILSSKKLLLSDSGFYLCAWSEGTGVGGYTFGSGTRLTVV.

The chain couples TRBV5-1 to TRBJ2-5, with no clear D. CDR3 length: 12 residues. V shed 7 bases and J shed 2 bases, with 9 bases lying between them. Germline CDR1 and CDR2: SGHRS and YFSETQ. In DNA form, the CDR3 reads TGCGCCAGCTCGGAGCAGCAAGAGACCCAGTACTTC. Amino acid sequence: CASSEQQETQYF. The full variable domain, with the rest looked up from reference TRBV5-1 and TRBJ2-5, is KAGVTQTPRYLIKTRGQQVTLSCSPISGHRSVSWYQQTPGQGLQFLFEYFSETQRNKGNFPGRFSGRQFSNSRSEMNVSTLELGDSALYLCASSEQQETQYFGPGTRLLVL.

The J gene is TRBJ1-2, the V gene TRBV6-5; weak D call: TRBD1 (5 bases). Germline values: CDR1 MNHEY, CDR2 SVGAGI. Between the trimmed V and J ends, which lost 6 bases and 8 bases, there was a span of 13 bases. This CDR3 spans 12 amino acids. CDR3 DNA sequence: TGTGCCAGCAGCCGGGGGGGGACCGGCTACACCTTC. This sequence encodes CASSRGGTGYTF.

The rearrangement links TRBV3-1 (or the pseudogene TRBV3-2) to TRBJ1-6; 9 bases are a match to TRBD1. In germline, CDR1 is LGHDT, CDR2 YNNKEL (reference sequence). The CDR3 covers 15 residues. After removal of 4 bases from V and 5 bases from J, the junction contained 3 bases not matched to a gene. In DNA, the CDR3 is TGTGCCAGCAGCCCTTGGACAGGGGATAATTCACCCCTCCACTTT. Amino acid sequence: CASSPWTGDNSPLHF.